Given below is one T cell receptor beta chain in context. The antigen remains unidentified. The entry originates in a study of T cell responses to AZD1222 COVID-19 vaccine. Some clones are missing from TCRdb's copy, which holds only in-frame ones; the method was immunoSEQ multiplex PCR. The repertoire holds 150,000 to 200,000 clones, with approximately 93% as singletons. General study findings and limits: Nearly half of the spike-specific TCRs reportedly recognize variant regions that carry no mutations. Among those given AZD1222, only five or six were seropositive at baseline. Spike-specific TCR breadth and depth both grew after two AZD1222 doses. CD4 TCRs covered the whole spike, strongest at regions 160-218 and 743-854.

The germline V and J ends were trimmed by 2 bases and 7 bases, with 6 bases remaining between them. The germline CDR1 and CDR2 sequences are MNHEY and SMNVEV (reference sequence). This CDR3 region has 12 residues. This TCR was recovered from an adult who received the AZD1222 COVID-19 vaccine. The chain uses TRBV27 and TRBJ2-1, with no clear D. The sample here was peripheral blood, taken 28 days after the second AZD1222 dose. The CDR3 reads CASSLGRNEQFF. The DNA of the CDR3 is TGTGCCAGCAGTTTAGGTAGGAATGAGCAGTTCTTC.